Sequencing of this T cell receptor (beta chain) was carried out in a study of graft-versus-host responses after intestinal transplantation. Study in general: Recipients had multivisceral, liver-intestinal, or isolated intestinal transplants. Overall study results and limits: The study associated peak circulating GvH clone levels with early post-transplant HvG declines.

Comments on this clone: Its matching antigen is unknown.

Libraries were prepared by immunoSEQ multiplex PCR; TCRdb keeps only in-frame clonotypes and omits some of them. This sample has tens of thousands of clones, with over 85% found just once. Marrow after transplant was taken from the posterior iliac crest or another site. The J segment lost 6 bases and the V segment lost 5 bases, leaving 6 bases of the junction unmatched. The CDR3 is made up of 14 amino acids. The V gene's germline CDR1 is LNHDA and CDR2 SQIVND (reference sequence). The chain combines TRBV19 with TRBJ1-4; 7 nucleotides line up with TRBD1. This clonotype was sampled from a human patient who received an intestinal transplant, so some T cells may come from the graft donor. The material sequenced was bone marrow, taken 700 to 850 days after intestinal transplantation. This CDR3 is CASSRDSLHEKLFF. CDR3 coding DNA: TGTGCCAGTAGTCGGGACAGTCTTCATGAAAAACTGTTTTTT.